This T cell receptor beta chain was recorded in a study of cytomegalovirus exposure and HLA in healthy donors. The donors belonged to the roughly 110-subject validation cohort, separate from the roughly 670-subject first cohort. About this clone itself: What it binds is unknown.

Assay: immunoSEQ multiplex PCR; the TCRdb copy retains only in-frame clones and omits some. The sample carries about 130,000 clones, 75% to 90% recorded once. Overall study results and limits: First-cohort TCR clusters were later found to tend to co-occur in the 120 or so validation repertoires. Reports indicated that the classifier achieved high specificity and sensitivity in diagnosing cytomegalovirus status.

The CDR3 is 16 amino acids. Per the germline V gene, CDR1 is SGHVS and CDR2 is FQNEAQ. J gave up 3 bases and V 2 bases, and 9 bases lay outside the gene matches. The TCR comes from a woman under 30 in good health and CMV-seronegative. The rearrangement uses TRBV7-8 and TRBJ1-1, with 7 bases that match TRBD1. The sample taken for sequencing was PBMCs. CDR3 sequence: CASSLFRTGADTEAFF. The CDR3 region has the DNA TGTGCCAGCAGCTTATTCAGAACAGGGGCGGACACTGAAGCTTTCTTT.